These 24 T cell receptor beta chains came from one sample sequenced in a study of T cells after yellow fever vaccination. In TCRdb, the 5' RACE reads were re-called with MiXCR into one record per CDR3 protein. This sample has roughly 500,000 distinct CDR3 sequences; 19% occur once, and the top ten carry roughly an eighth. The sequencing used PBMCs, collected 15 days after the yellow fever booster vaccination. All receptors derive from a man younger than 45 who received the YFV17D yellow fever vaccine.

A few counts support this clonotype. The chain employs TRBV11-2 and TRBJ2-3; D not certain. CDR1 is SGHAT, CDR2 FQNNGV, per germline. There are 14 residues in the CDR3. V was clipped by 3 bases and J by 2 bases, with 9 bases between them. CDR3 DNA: TGTGCCAGCAGCTTGGGCAGGCACACAGATACGCAGTATTTT. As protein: CASSLGRHTDTQYF.

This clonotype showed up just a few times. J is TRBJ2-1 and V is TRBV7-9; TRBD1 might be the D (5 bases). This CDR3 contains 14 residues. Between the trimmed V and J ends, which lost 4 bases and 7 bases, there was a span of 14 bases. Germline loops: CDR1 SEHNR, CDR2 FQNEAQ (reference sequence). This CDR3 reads CASSSLGRVNEQFF. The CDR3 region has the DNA TGTGCCAGCAGCTCTTTAGGCAGGGTGAATGAGCAGTTCTTC.

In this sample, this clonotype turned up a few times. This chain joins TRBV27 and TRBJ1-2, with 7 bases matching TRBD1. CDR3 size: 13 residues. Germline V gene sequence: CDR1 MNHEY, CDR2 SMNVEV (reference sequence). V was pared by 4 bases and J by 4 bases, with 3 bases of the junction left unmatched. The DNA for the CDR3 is TGTGCCAGCAGTTGGGACAGCTCCTATGGCTACACCTTC. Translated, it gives CASSWDSSYGYTF.

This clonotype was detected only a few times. CDR3 sequence reads: CASSQYLSDTQYF. CDR3 DNA: TGTGCCAGCAGCCAGTATCTTTCGGATACGCAGTATTTT. The chain has TRBV9 and TRBJ2-3, with unresolved D. Germline assignment: CDR1 SGDLS and CDR2 YYNGEE. CDR3 length: 13 residues. The V gene lost 4 bases and the J gene lost 6 bases, with 12 bases spanning the gap.

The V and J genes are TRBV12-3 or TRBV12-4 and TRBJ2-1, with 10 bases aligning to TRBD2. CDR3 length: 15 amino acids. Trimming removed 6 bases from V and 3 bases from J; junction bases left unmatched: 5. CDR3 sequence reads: CASRTAGGDYNEQFF. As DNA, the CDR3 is TGTGCCAGCAGGACAGCGGGAGGGGACTACAATGAGCAGTTCTTC.

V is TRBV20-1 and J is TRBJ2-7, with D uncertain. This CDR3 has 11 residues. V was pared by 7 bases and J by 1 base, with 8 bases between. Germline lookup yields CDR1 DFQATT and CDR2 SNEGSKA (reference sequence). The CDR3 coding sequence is TGCAGTGTCGCGGCTTCCTACGAGCAGTACTTC. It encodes CSVAASYEQYF.

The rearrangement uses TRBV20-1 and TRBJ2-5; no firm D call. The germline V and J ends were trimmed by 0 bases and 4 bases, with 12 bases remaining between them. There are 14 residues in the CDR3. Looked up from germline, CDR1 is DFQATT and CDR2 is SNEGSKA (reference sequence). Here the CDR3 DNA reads TGCAGTGCTAGAGATTGGGTTAATGGAGAGACCCAGTACTTC. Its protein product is CSARDWVNGETQYF.

CDR3 in DNA: TGTGCCAGCAGCGCACAACAAACGGGAGTGGGGACCCAGTACTTC. Translated, it gives CASSAQQTGVGTQYF. The genes are TRBV7-2 and TRBJ2-5; the D gene is possibly TRBD2 (6 bases). The V gene lost 5 bases and the J gene lost 7 bases, with 20 bases spanning the gap. CDR1 SGHTA and CDR2 FQGNSA come from the germline V gene. This CDR3 is 15 amino acids long.

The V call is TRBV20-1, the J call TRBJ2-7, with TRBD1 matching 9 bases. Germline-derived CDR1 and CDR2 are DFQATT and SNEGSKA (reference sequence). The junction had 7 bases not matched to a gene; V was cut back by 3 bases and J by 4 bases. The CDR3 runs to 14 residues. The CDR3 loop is CSARAGQGRYEQYF. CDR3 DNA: TGCAGTGCTAGGGCGGGACAGGGCAGGTACGAGCAGTACTTC.

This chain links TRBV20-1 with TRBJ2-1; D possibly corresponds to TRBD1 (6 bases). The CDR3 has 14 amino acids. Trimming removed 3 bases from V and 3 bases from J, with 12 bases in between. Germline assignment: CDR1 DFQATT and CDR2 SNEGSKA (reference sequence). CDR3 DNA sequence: TGCAGTGCTAGGCGACAGGAGATCTACAATGAGCAGTTCTTC. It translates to CSARRQEIYNEQFF.

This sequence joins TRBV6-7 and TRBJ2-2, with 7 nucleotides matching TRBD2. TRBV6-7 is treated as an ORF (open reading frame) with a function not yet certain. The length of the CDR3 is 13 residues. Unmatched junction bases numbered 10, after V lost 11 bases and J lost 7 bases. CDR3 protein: CAAGAGLNGELFF. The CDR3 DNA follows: TGTGCCGCCGGAGCGGGACTCAACGGGGAGCTGTTTTTT.

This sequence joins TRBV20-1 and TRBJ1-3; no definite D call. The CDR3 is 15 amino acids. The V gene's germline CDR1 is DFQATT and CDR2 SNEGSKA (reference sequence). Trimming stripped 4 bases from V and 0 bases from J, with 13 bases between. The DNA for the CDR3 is TGCAGTGCTATTCGACGGCGAGTCTCTGGAAACACCATATATTTT. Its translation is CSAIRRRVSGNTIYF.

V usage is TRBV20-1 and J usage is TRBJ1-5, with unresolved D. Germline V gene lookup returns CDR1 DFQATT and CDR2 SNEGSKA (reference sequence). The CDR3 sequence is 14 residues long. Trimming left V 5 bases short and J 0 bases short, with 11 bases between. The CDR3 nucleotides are TGCAGTGCTGAGAGAACCGATAGCAATCAGCCCCAGCATTTT. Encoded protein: CSAERTDSNQPQHF.

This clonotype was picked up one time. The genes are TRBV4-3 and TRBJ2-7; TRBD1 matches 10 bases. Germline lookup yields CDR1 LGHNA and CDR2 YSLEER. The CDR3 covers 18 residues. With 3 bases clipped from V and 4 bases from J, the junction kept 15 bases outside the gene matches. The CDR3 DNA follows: TGCGCCAGCAGCCAGGTTTGGATTTCCGGGACAGGGGCTTACGAGCAGTACTTC. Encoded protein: CASSQVWISGTGAYEQYF.

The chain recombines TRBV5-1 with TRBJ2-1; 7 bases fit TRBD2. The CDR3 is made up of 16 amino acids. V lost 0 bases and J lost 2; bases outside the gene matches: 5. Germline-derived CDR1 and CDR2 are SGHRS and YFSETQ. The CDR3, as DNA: TGCGCCAGCAGCTTGGCCGGGACTAACACCTACAATGAGCAGTTCTTC. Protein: CASSLAGTNTYNEQFF.

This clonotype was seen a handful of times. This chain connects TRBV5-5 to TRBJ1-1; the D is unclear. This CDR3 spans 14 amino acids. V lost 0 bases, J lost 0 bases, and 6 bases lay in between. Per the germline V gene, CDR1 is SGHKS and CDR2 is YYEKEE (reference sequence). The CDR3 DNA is TGTGCCAGCAGCTTGGGGCGGGTGAACACTGAAGCTTTCTTT. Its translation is CASSLGRVNTEAFF.

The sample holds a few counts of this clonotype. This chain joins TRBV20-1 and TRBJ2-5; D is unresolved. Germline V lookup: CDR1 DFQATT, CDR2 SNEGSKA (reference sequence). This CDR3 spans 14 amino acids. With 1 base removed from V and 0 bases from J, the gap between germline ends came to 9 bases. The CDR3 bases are TGCAGTGCTAGAGCCCGGCGGCACCAAGAGACCCAGTACTTC. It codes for CSARARRHQETQYF.

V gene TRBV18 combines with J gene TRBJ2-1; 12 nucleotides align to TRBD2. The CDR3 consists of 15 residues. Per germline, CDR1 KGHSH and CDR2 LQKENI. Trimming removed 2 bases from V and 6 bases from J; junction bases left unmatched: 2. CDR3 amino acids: CASSPTGLAGNEQFF. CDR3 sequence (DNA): TGTGCCAGCTCACCAACGGGACTAGCGGGCAATGAGCAGTTCTTC.

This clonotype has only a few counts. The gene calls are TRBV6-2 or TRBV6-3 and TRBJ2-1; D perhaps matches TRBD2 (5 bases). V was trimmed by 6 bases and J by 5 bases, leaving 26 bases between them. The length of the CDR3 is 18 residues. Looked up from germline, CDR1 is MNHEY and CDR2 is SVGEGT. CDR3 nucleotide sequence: TGTGCCAGCAGCTCCCGAGCCGAAGCGGCAACATTTCACAATGAGCAGTTCTTC. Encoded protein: CASSSRAEAATFHNEQFF.

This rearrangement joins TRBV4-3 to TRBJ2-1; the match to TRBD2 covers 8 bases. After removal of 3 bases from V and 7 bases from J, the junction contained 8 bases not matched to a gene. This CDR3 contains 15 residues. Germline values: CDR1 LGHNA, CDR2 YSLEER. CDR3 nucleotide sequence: TGCGCCAGCAGCCACCGAGCGGGAGTAGGAAATGAGCAGTTCTTC. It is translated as CASSHRAGVGNEQFF.

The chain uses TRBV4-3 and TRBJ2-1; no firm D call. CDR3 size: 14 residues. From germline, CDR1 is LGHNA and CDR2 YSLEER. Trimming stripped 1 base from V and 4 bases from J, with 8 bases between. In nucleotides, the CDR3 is TGCGCCAGCAGCCAAGTAGACGGATACAATGAGCAGTTCTTC. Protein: CASSQVDGYNEQFF.

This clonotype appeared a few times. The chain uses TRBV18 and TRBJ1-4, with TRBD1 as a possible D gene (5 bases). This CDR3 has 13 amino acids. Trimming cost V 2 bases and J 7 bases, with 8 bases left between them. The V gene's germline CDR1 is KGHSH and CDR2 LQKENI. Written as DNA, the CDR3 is TGTGCCAGCTCACCAGGGCAGGGTGAAAAACTGTTTTTT. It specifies CASSPGQGEKLFF.

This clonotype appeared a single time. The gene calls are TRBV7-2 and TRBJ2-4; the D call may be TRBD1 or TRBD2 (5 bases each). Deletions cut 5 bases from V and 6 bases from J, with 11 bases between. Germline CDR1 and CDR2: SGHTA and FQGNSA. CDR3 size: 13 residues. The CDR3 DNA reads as TGTGCCAGCAGCCGGGACCACAGAAACATTCAGTACTTC. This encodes CASSRDHRNIQYF.

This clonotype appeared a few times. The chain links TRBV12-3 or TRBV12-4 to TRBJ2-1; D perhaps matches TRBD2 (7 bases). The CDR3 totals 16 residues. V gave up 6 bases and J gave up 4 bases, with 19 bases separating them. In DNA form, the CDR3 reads TGTGCCAGCAGCCACCTGCGCGGGGGCGAGTACAATGAGCAGTTCTTC. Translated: CASSHLRGGEYNEQFF.